A single sample gave rise to the 27 T cell receptor beta chains below, sequenced in a study of blood T cells in healthy people across ages. A sample-barcoded 5' primer and a J-beta primer mix were used in a second PCR of roughly 6 to 11 cycles. Each CDR3 protein is one row after TCRdb ran MiXCR on the 5' RACE reads. The data show 1,800,000 or so distinct CDR3 sequences, 35% to 50% seen once. Material for sequencing was blood. The receptors were sampled from a human donor in good health.

This sequence joins TRBV9 and TRBJ2-7; a weak D match, TRBD2 (5 bases). The CDR3 extends over 13 amino acids. V gave up 0 bases and J gave up 5 bases, with 9 bases separating them. CDR1 and CDR2 (germline): SGDLS, YYNGEE. The CDR3 nucleotides read TGTGCCAGCAGCGTAGGAATGGAGGACGAGCAGTACTTC. This codes for CASSVGMEDEQYF.

This clonotype appeared many times. The J gene is TRBJ2-6, the V gene TRBV25-1; tentative D call: TRBD1 (5 bases). V lost 1 base and J 4 bases, leaving 8 bases between the germline ends. The CDR3 runs 15 residues. In germline, CDR1 is MGHDK, CDR2 SYGVNS. The CDR3 DNA reads as TGTGCCAGCAGTGAATCCTGGGGCGGGGCCAACGTCCTGACTTTC. Translated, it gives CASSESWGGANVLTF.

This clonotype was seen only a few times. This chain uses TRBV3-1 with TRBJ1-2; 8 nucleotides align to TRBD1. This CDR3 is built from 14 residues. Germline V gene sequence: CDR1 LGHDT, CDR2 YNNKEL (reference sequence). The V and J ends lost 4 bases and 7 bases, in that order; junction bases with no gene match: 8. The CDR3 loop is CASSPSDRGGGYTF. The CDR3 bases are TGTGCCAGCAGCCCGTCCGACAGGGGAGGTGGCTACACCTTC. The variable domain in full, completed from reference TRBV3-1 and TRBJ1-2, reads DTAVSQTPKYLVTQMGNDKSIKCEQNLGHDTMYWYKQDSKKFLKIMFSYNNKELIINETVPNRFSPKSPDKAHLNLHINSLELGDSAVYFCASSPSDRGGGYTFGSGTRLTVV.

This clonotype was counted once. The chain has TRBV9 and TRBJ2-2; 9 positions match TRBD1. This CDR3 contains 17 residues. Germline V gene data show CDR1 as SGDLS and CDR2 as YYNGEE. V lost 3 bases, J lost 1 base, and 7 bases stayed unmatched. CDR3 sequence: CASSAGMGQGNTGELFF. CDR3 bases: TGTGCCAGCAGCGCGGGAATGGGACAGGGGAACACCGGGGAGCTGTTTTTT. The full variable domain, rest sourced from reference TRBV9 and TRBJ2-2, is DSGVTQTPKHLITATGQRVTLRCSPRSGDLSVYWYQQSLDQGLQFLIQYYNGEERAKGNILERFSAQQFPDLHSELNLSSLELGDSALYFCASSAGMGQGNTGELFFGEGSRLTVL.

V usage is TRBV15 and J usage is TRBJ2-4, with D possibly TRBD1 on 6 matching bases. The J call may be in error: the DNA end matches TRBJ2-7 better. CDR3 size: 16 residues. CDR1 and CDR2 from the germline V gene are LNHNV and YYDKDF (reference sequence). The CDR3 nucleotides read TGTGCCACCAACGGAGAGGCCTACAGGGCCGACTACGAGCAGTACTTC. Translated: CATNGEAYRADYEQYF.

V and J are TRBV7-8 and TRBJ1-4; D gene unclear. Germline assignment: CDR1 SGHVS and CDR2 FQNEAQ. The CDR3 loop spans 16 amino acids. Trimming cost V 0 bases and J 0 bases, with 8 bases left between them. The CDR3 nucleotides are TGTGCCAGCAGCTTAGCAGCTGGGGCAACTAATGAAAAACTGTTTTTT. This translates into CASSLAAGATNEKLFF. Supplemented by reference TRBV7-8 and TRBJ1-4, the full variable domain reads GAGVSQSPRYKVAKRGQDVALRCDPISGHVSLFWYQQALGQGPEFLTYFQNEAQLDKSGLPSDRFFAERPEGSVSTLKIQRTQQEDSAVYLCASSLAAGATNEKLFFGSGTQLSVL.

The rearrangement joins TRBV15 to TRBJ2-7; D is undetermined. Germline values: CDR1 LNHNV, CDR2 YYDKDF (reference sequence). Trimming removed 3 bases at V and 1 base at J, with 7 bases between. This CDR3 spans 13 amino acids. CDR3 residues: CATSSQPSYEQYF. The CDR3 DNA is TGTGCCACCAGCAGTCAACCTTCCTACGAGCAGTACTTC.

The chain is built from TRBV6-1 and TRBJ2-7, with D possibly being TRBD2 (6 bases). The germline V gene has CDR1 MNHNS and CDR2 SASEGT. This CDR3 has 16 residues. Trimming took off 5 bases at V and 0 bases at J, with 17 bases between the two ends. The DNA for the CDR3 is TGTGCCAGCAGTCTTCCCCAAGGGACTCTCTCCTACGAGCAGTACTTC. It specifies CASSLPQGTLSYEQYF.

A word on this clonotype: It may be a read error: a sequence one base away is much more abundant. This rearrangement joins TRBV29-1 to TRBJ2-6; a possible D gene is TRBD1 (5 bases). This CDR3 is built from 12 residues. Germline-derived CDR1 and CDR2 are SQVTM and ANQGSEA. Written as DNA, the CDR3 is TGCAGCGCCCCCATAGGGGCCAACGTCCCGACTTTC. Translating gives CSAPIGANVPTF.

This clonotype turned up a few times. CDR3 protein: CASSQVTGSGTDTQYF. DNA for the CDR3: TGCGCCAGCAGCCAAGTGACAGGTTCGGGAACAGATACGCAGTATTTT. The V call is TRBV4-3, the J call TRBJ2-3; D is possibly TRBD1 (6 bases). The length of the CDR3 is 16 residues. Trimming removed 1 base at V and 3 bases at J, with 14 bases between. Germline assignment: CDR1 LGHNA and CDR2 YSLEER.

The chain employs TRBV18 and TRBJ2-1; 8 bases fit TRBD1. This CDR3 is built from 14 residues. After removal of 5 bases from V and 6 bases from J, the junction contained 6 bases not matched to a gene. Germline V gene data show CDR1 as KGHSH and CDR2 as LQKENI. The CDR3 sequence is CASSSLDRGNEQFF. The DNA of the CDR3 is TGTGCCAGCTCATCCTTAGACAGGGGCAATGAGCAGTTCTTC.

This clonotype was counted only a few times. This chain links TRBV7-6 with TRBJ1-5; D possibly corresponds to TRBD1 (6 bases). V shed 6 bases and J shed 5 bases, with 11 bases lying between them. Germline V gene data show CDR1 as SGHVS and CDR2 as FNYEAQ. This CDR3 region has 13 residues. CDR3 nucleotide sequence: TGTGCCAGCAGGAGAAGGGGGGATCAGCCCCAGCATTTT. Its protein is CASRRRGDQPQHF. The whole variable domain, remainder taken from reference TRBV7-6 and TRBJ1-5, is GAGVSQSPRYKVTKRGQDVALRCDPISGHVSLYWYRQALGQGPEFLTYFNYEAQQDKSGLPNDRFSAERPEGSISTLTIQRTEQRDSAMYRCASRRRGDQPQHFGDGTRLSIL.

This clonotype was picked up a small number of times. The J gene is TRBJ2-1, the V gene TRBV21-1. TRBV21-1 is a pseudogene locus. The CDR3 sequence is 15 residues long. The CDR3 DNA reads as TGTGCCAGCAGCAAATGTGGGGATCTAAGGAATGAGCAGTTCTTC. It translates to CASSKCGDLRNEQFF.

The J gene is TRBJ2-6, the V gene TRBV7-2; D gene ambiguous. V was trimmed by 6 bases and J by 0 bases, leaving 9 bases between them. The CDR3 totals 15 residues. Germline-derived CDR1 and CDR2 are SGHTA and FQGNSA. DNA for the CDR3: TGTGCCAGCAGTTTCTACCGCTCTGGGGCCAACGTCCTGACTTTC. Its protein is CASSFYRSGANVLTF.

The chain links TRBV11-1 to TRBJ2-5; 10 bases align to TRBD1. In germline, CDR1 is SGHAT, CDR2 FQDESV (reference sequence). J gave up 5 bases and V 5 bases, and 8 bases lay outside the gene matches. The CDR3 is 15 amino acids. The CDR3 spells CASSTPGQGFETQYF. Here the CDR3 DNA reads TGTGCCAGCAGCACCCCGGGACAGGGGTTCGAGACCCAGTACTTC. Complete variable domain (other parts from reference TRBV11-1 and TRBJ2-5): EAEVAQSPRYKITEKSQAVAFWCDPISGHATLYWYRQILGQGPELLVQFQDESVVDDSQLPKDRFSAERLKGVDSTLKIQPAELGDSAMYLCASSTPGQGFETQYFGPGTRLLVL.

In this sample, this clonotype turned up a few times. The rearrangement links TRBV7-9 to TRBJ1-2, with D hard to call. The V end was cut by 4 bases, the J end by 4 bases, with 13 bases between. The CDR3 runs to 14 residues. Germline V gives CDR1 SEHNR, CDR2 FQNEAQ (reference sequence). Here the CDR3 DNA reads TGTGCCAGCAGCTCTTCACAGTTTTCCTATGGCTACACCTTC. Its protein is CASSSSQFSYGYTF.

In its sample, this clonotype was seen once. This chain connects TRBV5-5 to TRBJ2-3; 10 bases fit TRBD1. The CDR3 totals 18 residues. The germline gives CDR1 SGHKS, CDR2 YYEKEE (reference sequence). With 4 bases clipped from V and 7 bases from J, the junction kept 18 bases outside the gene matches. CDR3 loop: CASSPHSIDRGPPYTQYF. The CDR3 DNA reads TGTGCCAGCAGCCCCCACTCTATAGACAGGGGGCCACCTTATACGCAGTATTTT.

The genes are TRBV25-1 and TRBJ2-7; no firm D call. Per the germline V gene, CDR1 is MGHDK and CDR2 is SYGVNS. The CDR3 length is 16 residues. V lost 1 base to trimming and J lost 0 bases, with 13 bases between them. This CDR3 reads CASSEFGSVISYEQYF. The CDR3 DNA is TGTGCCAGCAGTGAATTCGGCAGCGTAATCTCCTACGAGCAGTACTTC.

On this clonotype: The germline gene is not matched at one end of the junction; a read error may be the cause. The V gene is TRBV6-2 or TRBV6-3, the J gene TRBJ2-6, with D unresolved. The germline V gene has CDR1 MNHEY and CDR2 SVGEGT. This CDR3 has 19 residues. The CDR3 spells CASSPVLRRPSSVANVLTF. CDR3 coding DNA: TGTGCCAGCAGCCCCGTTTTGAGGCGCCCTTCCTCTGTGGCCAACGTCCTGACTTTC.

This clonotype was counted a single time. The rearrangement joins TRBV7-3 to TRBJ2-1; TRBD1 agrees at 11 bases. Germline CDR1 is SGHTA and CDR2 is FQGTGA. The CDR3 has 16 amino acids. Trimming removed 6 bases from V and 6 bases from J; junction bases left unmatched: 10. The CDR3 protein is CASSSRGQGALNEQFF. The CDR3 nucleotides are TGTGCCAGCAGTTCCCGCGGACAGGGGGCCCTCAATGAGCAGTTCTTC.

This clonotype was recorded at least ten times. The chain carries TRBV2 and TRBJ2-3; TRBD1 is a possible D gene (6 bases). Germline lookup yields CDR1 SNHLY and CDR2 FYNNEI. Trimming removed 6 bases from V and 6 bases from J, with 10 bases in between. The CDR3 loop spans 12 amino acids. The DNA for the CDR3 is TGTGCCAGCAGAGATAGGGGGGATACGCAGTATTTT. Its translation is CASRDRGDTQYF.

Concerning this clonotype itself: The junction shows a germline mismatch at one end, possibly a read error. The chain recombines TRBV5-5 with TRBJ2-2; TRBD1 is a possible D gene (5 bases). The CDR3 spans 15 residues. Germline CDR1 is SGHKS and CDR2 is YYEKEE (reference sequence). CDR3 region: CTSSPEFDSTGELFF. The CDR3 nucleotides read TGTACCAGCAGCCCGGAATTTGACAGTACCGGGGAGCTGTTTTTT.

The CDR3 region is CASSPVLDEQYF. Written as DNA, the CDR3 is TGTGCCAGCAGCCCCGTTTTAGACGAGCAGTACTTC. The V gene is TRBV5-5, the J gene TRBJ2-4; the D is unclear. Gene TRBJ2-7 matches the end of the DNA better, so the J call may be wrong. The CDR3 has 12 residues. From germline, CDR1 is SGHKS and CDR2 YYEKEE (reference sequence).

The chain is built from TRBV6-5 and TRBJ1-4, with 8 bases matching TRBD1. Trimming cost V 7 bases and J 8 bases; bases outside gene matches: 9. Germline CDR1 is MNHEY and CDR2 is SVGAGI. The length of the CDR3 is 14 residues. In nucleotides, the CDR3 is TGTGCCAGCACCACCCGGGGACAGGTGGAAAAACTGTTTTTT. Translated: CASTTRGQVEKLFF.

This clonotype was seen ten or more times. The chain carries TRBV5-1 and TRBJ1-3; no definite D call. V lost 4 bases to trimming and J lost 3 bases, with 8 bases between them. Germline CDR1 SGHRS, CDR2 YFSETQ. The CDR3 has 13 amino acids. The CDR3 coding sequence is TGCGCCAGCAGCCTGGACGTTGGAAACACCATATATTTT. It codes for CASSLDVGNTIYF. The entire variable domain, with the rest obtained from reference TRBV5-1 and TRBJ1-3, is as follows: KAGVTQTPRYLIKTRGQQVTLSCSPISGHRSVSWYQQTPGQGLQFLFEYFSETQRNKGNFPGRFSGRQFSNSRSEMNVSTLELGDSALYLCASSLDVGNTIYFGEGSWLTVV.

The chain employs TRBV7-8 and TRBJ1-1; no clear D gene. The CDR3 is 12 residues long. V lost 5 bases and J 6 bases, leaving 10 bases between the germline ends. The germline CDR1 and CDR2 sequences are SGHVS and FQNEAQ. CDR3 sequence: CASSPKISEAFF. The CDR3 coding sequence is TGTGCCAGCAGCCCCAAAATATCTGAAGCTTTCTTT.

This clonotype was counted a few times. V and J are TRBV4-2 and TRBJ1-1; D call uncertain. The CDR3 has 13 residues. CDR1 LGHNA and CDR2 YNFKEQ come from the germline V gene. The V end lost 0 bases, the J end lost 5 bases, and 7 bases lay between the germline ends. The CDR3 DNA is TGTGCCAGCAGCCAAGAGGGGTCAACTGAAGCTTTCTTT. Encoded protein: CASSQEGSTEAFF.